Listed here are 17 T cell receptor beta chains from one sample, sequenced in a study of blood T cells in healthy people across ages. A sample-barcoded 5' primer and a J-beta primer mix were used in a second PCR of roughly 7 to 12 cycles. TCRdb fed the 5' RACE reads into MiXCR, producing one record per CDR3 protein. The sample contains about 810,000 distinct CDR3 sequences, 35% to 40% of which appear only once. The source material was blood. Every receptor here comes from a man between 18 and 35 years old in good health.

This clonotype was counted a few times. The rearrangement joins TRBV5-6 to TRBJ2-1; D gene ambiguous. Per the germline V gene, CDR1 is SGHDT and CDR2 is YYEEEE. The CDR3 covers 13 residues. V was shortened by 3 bases and J by 8 bases, with 12 bases between the two germline ends. CDR3: CASSSTFSDEQFF. As DNA, the CDR3 is TGTGCCAGCAGCTCGACGTTCTCAGATGAGCAGTTCTTC.

This chain joins TRBV5-6 and TRBJ2-7; D uncertain. The CDR3 runs to 13 residues. The germline V gene has CDR1 SGHDT and CDR2 YYEEEE. V was cut by 1 base and J by 1 base, with 6 bases left in between. CDR3 DNA: TGTGCCAGCAGCTTGACACCATCCTACGAGCAGTACTTC. Encoded protein: CASSLTPSYEQYF.

Many counts were recorded for this clonotype. This rearrangement joins TRBV20-1 to TRBJ2-5; D gene uncertain. The CDR3 is made up of 12 amino acids. CDR1 is DFQATT, CDR2 SNEGSKA, per germline (reference sequence). Trimming removed 6 bases from V and 3 bases from J, with 11 bases in between. Written as DNA, the CDR3 is TGCAGTGCAATATTGGGGAAAGAGACCCAGTACTTC. Residues: CSAILGKETQYF.

To note about this clonotype: One end of the junction fails to match germline, which may point to a read error. V usage is TRBV13 and J usage is TRBJ2-1, with D possibly TRBD2 on 5 matching bases. CDR1 is PRHDT and CDR2 is FYEKMQ in the germline V gene (reference sequence). The CDR3 totals 18 residues. The CDR3 DNA reads as TGTGCCAGCACCACAAGGCGGACTTCTTTCAGCTCCTACAATGAGCGGTTCTTC. Its protein is CASTTRRTSFSSYNERFF.

This chain joins TRBV20-1 and TRBJ2-3, with 12 bases matching TRBD1. The V segment lost 4 bases and the J segment 4 bases; nucleotides outside the gene matches: 9. Per the germline V gene, CDR1 is DFQATT and CDR2 is SNEGSKA (reference sequence). The CDR3 extends over 16 amino acids. The CDR3 loop is CSAILRGQGAPDTQYF. The CDR3 DNA follows: TGCAGTGCTATACTACGGGGACAGGGGGCTCCAGATACGCAGTATTTT.

The rearrangement joins TRBV7-2 to TRBJ1-5; D perhaps matches TRBD1 (6 bases). CDR3 size: 14 residues. V dropped 5 bases and J dropped 7 bases, with 15 bases sitting between them. Germline CDR1 SGHTA, CDR2 FQGNSA. CDR3 protein: CASSAVGAGQPQHF. The CDR3 bases are TGTGCCAGCAGCGCAGTGGGGGCTGGCCAGCCCCAGCATTTT.

The chain has TRBV12-3 or TRBV12-4 and TRBJ1-2; D perhaps matches TRBD1 (5 bases). Deletions cut 6 bases from V and 4 bases from J, with 12 bases between. The CDR3 sequence is 13 residues long. CDR3: CASRTQGSYGYTF. The CDR3, as DNA: TGTGCCAGCAGAACCCAGGGAAGCTATGGCTACACCTTC.

The V call is TRBV29-1, the J call TRBJ2-2; the match to TRBD2 covers 8 bases. Unmatched junction bases numbered 7, after V lost 4 bases and J lost 3 bases. The CDR3 runs 15 residues. In germline, CDR1 is SQVTM, CDR2 ANQGSEA. CDR3 sequence: CSVVGLAKDTGELFF. Written as DNA, the CDR3 is TGCAGCGTTGTCGGACTAGCAAAGGACACCGGGGAGCTGTTTTTT.

The rearrangement uses TRBV7-9 and TRBJ2-7; unclear D gene. This CDR3 is 13 amino acids long. V lost 6 bases to trimming and J lost 2 bases, with 11 bases between them. Germline loops: CDR1 SEHNR, CDR2 FQNEAQ (reference sequence). As DNA, the CDR3 is TGTGCCAGCAGTCCAGAAACCCCCTACGAGCAGTACTTC. Its translation is CASSPETPYEQYF.

V gene TRBV9 combines with J gene TRBJ2-1; no clear D gene. The CDR3 has 14 amino acids. The germline gives CDR1 SGDLS, CDR2 YYNGEE. Trimming cost V 0 bases and J 6 bases, with 10 bases left between them. For the CDR3, the DNA is TGTGCCAGCAGCGTAGGGGGAAAGTTCAATGAGCAGTTCTTC. It yields the protein CASSVGGKFNEQFF. The variable domain in full, completed from reference TRBV9 and TRBJ2-1, reads DSGVTQTPKHLITATGQRVTLRCSPRSGDLSVYWYQQSLDQGLQFLIQYYNGEERAKGNILERFSAQQFPDLHSELNLSSLELGDSALYFCASSVGGKFNEQFFGPGTRLTVL.

The gene calls are TRBV3-1 and TRBJ2-7; 9 bases agree with TRBD2. The CDR3 consists of 17 residues. The trim removed 3 bases at V and 7 bases at J, leaving 16 bases unmatched. CDR1 and CDR2 from the germline V gene are LGHDT and YNNKEL (reference sequence). This chain's CDR3 is CASSQTGTSFIYNEQYF. CDR3 coding DNA: TGTGCCAGCAGCCAGACCGGGACTAGCTTCATCTACAATGAGCAGTACTTC.

The V and J genes are TRBV24-1 and TRBJ2-2; TRBD2 is a possible D gene (5 bases). Trimming pared 6 bases from V and 0 bases from J, leaving 13 bases between. From germline, CDR1 is KGHDR and CDR2 SFDVKD. This CDR3 spans 16 amino acids. The CDR3 coding sequence is TGTGCCACCAGTCTAGCACTGACTCCGAACACCGGGGAGCTGTTTTTT. This translates into CATSLALTPNTGELFF.

This clonotype turned up a few times. This sequence joins TRBV20-1 and TRBJ1-1, with D uncertain. The CDR3 contains 12 residues. CDR1 and CDR2 (germline): DFQATT, SNEGSKA (reference sequence). V lost 6 bases and J 1 base, leaving 9 bases between the germline ends. CDR3 coding DNA: TGCAGTGCCTGGTCAGCGAACACTGAAGCTTTCTTT. It is translated as CSAWSANTEAFF.

The table lists this clonotype with a few counts. This chain links TRBV28 with TRBJ2-5; D may match TRBD1 or TRBD2 (5 bases each). CDR3 length: 17 amino acids. The germline gives CDR1 MDHEN, CDR2 SYDVKM. V was pared by 2 bases and J by 5 bases, with 21 bases between. The CDR3 loop is CASSLEEAGPMGETQYF. The DNA for the CDR3 is TGTGCCAGCAGTTTAGAGGAGGCAGGGCCAATGGGGGAGACCCAGTACTTC.

This sequence joins TRBV7-3 and TRBJ2-3, with TRBD1 matching over 8 bases. This CDR3 has 15 amino acids. Germline V gene sequence: CDR1 SGHTA, CDR2 FQGTGA. J was trimmed by 6 bases and V by 5 bases; bases with no gene match: 10. Written as DNA, the CDR3 is TGTGCCAGCAGCCGGAATGGACAGGGCGCCGATACGCAGTATTTT. It is translated as CASSRNGQGADTQYF.

Ten or more counts support this clonotype. The CDR3 spells CSVLHSPGLAGGRSTDTQYF. The CDR3, as DNA: TGCAGCGTCTTACATTCCCCCGGACTAGCGGGGGGACGTAGCACAGATACGCAGTATTTT. The V call is TRBV29-1, the J call TRBJ2-3; 14 bases fit TRBD2. Per germline, CDR1 SQVTM and CDR2 ANQGSEA. The CDR3 totals 20 residues. Trimming took 6 bases from V and 0 from J; bases not matched to a gene: 17.

This chain links TRBV7-2 with TRBJ2-6, with unresolved D. This CDR3 region has 15 residues. Per germline, CDR1 SGHTA and CDR2 FQGNSA. Deletions cut 5 bases from V and 2 bases from J, with 10 bases between. This CDR3 is CASSPPAAGANVLTF. In DNA, the CDR3 is TGTGCCAGCAGCCCGCCGGCGGCTGGGGCCAACGTCCTGACTTTC.